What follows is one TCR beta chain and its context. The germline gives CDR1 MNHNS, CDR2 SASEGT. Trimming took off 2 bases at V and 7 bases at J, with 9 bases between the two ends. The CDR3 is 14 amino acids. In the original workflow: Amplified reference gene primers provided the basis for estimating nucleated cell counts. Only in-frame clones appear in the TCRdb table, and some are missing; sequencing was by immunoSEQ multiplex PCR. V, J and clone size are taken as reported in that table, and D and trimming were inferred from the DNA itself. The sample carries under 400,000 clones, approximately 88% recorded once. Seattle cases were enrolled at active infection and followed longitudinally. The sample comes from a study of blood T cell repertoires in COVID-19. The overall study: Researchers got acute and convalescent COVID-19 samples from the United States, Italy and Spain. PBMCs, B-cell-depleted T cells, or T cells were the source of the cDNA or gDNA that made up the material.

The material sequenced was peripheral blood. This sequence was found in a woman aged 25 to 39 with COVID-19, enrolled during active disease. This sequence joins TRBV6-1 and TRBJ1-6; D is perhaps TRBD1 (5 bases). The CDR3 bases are TGTGCCAGCAGTGAACCGGGACTGAATTCACCCCTCCACTTT. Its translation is CASSEPGLNSPLHF.